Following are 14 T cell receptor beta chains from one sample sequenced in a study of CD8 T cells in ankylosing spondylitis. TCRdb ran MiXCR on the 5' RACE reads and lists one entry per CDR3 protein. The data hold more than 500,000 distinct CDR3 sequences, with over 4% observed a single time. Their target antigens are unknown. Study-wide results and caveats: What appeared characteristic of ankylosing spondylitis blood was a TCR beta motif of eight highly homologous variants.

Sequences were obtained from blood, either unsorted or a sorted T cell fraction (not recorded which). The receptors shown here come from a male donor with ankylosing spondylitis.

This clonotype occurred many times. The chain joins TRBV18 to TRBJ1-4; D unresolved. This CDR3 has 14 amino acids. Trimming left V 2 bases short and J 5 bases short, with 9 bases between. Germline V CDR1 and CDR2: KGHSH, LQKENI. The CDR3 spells CASSPADGNEKLFF. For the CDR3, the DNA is TGTGCCAGCTCACCAGCCGACGGGAATGAAAAACTGTTTTTT.

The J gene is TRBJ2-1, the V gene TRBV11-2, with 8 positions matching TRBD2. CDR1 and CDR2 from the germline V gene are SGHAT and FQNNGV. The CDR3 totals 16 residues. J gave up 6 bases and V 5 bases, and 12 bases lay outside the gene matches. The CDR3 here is CASSPGGGRTVNEQFF. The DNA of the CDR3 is TGTGCCAGCAGCCCTGGGGGCGGGAGGACCGTCAATGAGCAGTTCTTC.

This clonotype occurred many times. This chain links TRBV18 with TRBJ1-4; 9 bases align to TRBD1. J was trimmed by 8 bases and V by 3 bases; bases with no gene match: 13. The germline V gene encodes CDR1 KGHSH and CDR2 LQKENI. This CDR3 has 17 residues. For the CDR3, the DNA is TGTGCCAGCTCACCCCAGCGGAGGGACAGGGTCTGGGAAAAACTGTTTTTT. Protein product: CASSPQRRDRVWEKLFF.

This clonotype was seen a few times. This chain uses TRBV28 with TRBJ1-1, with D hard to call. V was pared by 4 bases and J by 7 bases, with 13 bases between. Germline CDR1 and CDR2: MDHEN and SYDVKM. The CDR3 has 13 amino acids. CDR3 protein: CASSSPSSGEAFF. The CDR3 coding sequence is TGTGCCAGCAGTTCCCCCAGTTCAGGTGAAGCTTTCTTT.

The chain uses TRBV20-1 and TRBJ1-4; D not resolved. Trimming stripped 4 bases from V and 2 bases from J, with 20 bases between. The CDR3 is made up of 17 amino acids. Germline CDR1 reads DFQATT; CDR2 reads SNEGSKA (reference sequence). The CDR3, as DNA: TGCAGTGCTATTTCCCGAGGGCCCGGCGGGACTAATGAAAAACTGTTTTTT. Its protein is CSAISRGPGGTNEKLFF.

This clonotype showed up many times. CDR3 bases: TGTGCCATCAGTCCTAGGGTGGGGGCACATACCTACGAGCAGTACTTC. As protein: CAISPRVGAHTYEQYF. V is TRBV10-3 and J is TRBJ2-7; TRBD1 is a possible D gene (6 bases). The CDR3 consists of 16 residues. The V end lost 5 bases, the J end lost 2 bases, and 19 bases lay between the germline ends. The germline CDR1 and CDR2 sequences are ENHRY and SYGVKD.

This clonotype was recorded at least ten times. As DNA, the CDR3 is TGTGCCAGCAGTAGGGGGGACGGTAGGGATACGCAGTATTTT. This encodes CASSRGDGRDTQYF. The chain recombines TRBV6-1 with TRBJ2-3; D possibly matches TRBD1 or TRBD2 (6 bases each). The ends were cut back, 5 bases at V and 6 bases at J, with 15 bases in the middle. Germline V CDR1 and CDR2: MNHNS, SASEGT. The CDR3 spans 14 residues.

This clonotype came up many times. The CDR3 protein is CSARDLGRGLDSQPQHF. In nucleotides, the CDR3 is TGCAGTGCTAGAGATTTGGGCAGGGGGCTTGACAGTCAGCCCCAGCATTTT. The V and J genes are TRBV20-1 and TRBJ1-5; 8 bases match TRBD1. Germline values: CDR1 DFQATT, CDR2 SNEGSKA (reference sequence). The CDR3 has 17 amino acids. The V and J ends lost 0 bases and 6 bases, in that order; junction bases with no gene match: 13.

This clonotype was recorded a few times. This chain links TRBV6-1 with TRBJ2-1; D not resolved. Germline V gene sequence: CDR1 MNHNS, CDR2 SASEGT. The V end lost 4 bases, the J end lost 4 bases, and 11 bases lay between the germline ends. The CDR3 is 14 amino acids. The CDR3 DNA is TGTGCCAGCAGTGGGACGATAGGTTACAATGAGCAGTTCTTC. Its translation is CASSGTIGYNEQFF.

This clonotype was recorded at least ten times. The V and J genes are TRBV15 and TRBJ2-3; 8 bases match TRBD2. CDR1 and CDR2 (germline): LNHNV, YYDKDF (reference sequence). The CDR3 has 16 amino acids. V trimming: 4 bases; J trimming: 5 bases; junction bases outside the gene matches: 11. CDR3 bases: TGTGCCACCAGCACACTCGGGGCTCTAGCGGGAGATACGCAGTATTTT. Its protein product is CATSTLGALAGDTQYF. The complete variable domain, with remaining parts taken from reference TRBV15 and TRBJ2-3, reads DAMVIQNPRYQVTQFGKPVTLSCSQTLNHNVMYWYQQKSSQAPKLLFHYYDKDFNNEADTPDNFQSRRPNTSFCFLDIRSPGLGDTAMYLCATSTLGALAGDTQYFGPGTRLTVL.

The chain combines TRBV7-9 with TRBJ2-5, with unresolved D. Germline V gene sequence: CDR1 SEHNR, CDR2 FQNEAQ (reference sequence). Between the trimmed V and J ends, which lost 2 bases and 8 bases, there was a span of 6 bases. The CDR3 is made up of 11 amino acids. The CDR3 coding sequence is TGTGCCAGCAGCTTAACAATCACCCAGTACTTC. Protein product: CASSLTITQYF. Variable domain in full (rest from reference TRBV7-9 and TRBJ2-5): DTGVSQNPRHKITKRGQNVTFRCDPISEHNRLYWYRQTLGQGPEFLTYFQNEAQLEKSRLLSDRFSAERPKGSFSTLEIQRTEQGDSAMYLCASSLTITQYFGPGTRLLVL.

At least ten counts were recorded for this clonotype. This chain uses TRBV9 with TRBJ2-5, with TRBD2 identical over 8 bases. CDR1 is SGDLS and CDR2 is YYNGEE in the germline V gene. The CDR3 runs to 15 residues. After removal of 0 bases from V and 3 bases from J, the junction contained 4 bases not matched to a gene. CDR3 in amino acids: CASSVGVGLEETQYF. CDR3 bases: TGTGCCAGCAGCGTAGGGGTGGGACTAGAAGAGACCCAGTACTTC.

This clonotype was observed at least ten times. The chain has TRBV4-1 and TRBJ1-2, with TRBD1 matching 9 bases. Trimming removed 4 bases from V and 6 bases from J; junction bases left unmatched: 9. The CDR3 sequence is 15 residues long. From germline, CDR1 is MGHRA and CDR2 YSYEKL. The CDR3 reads CASSLAPDRGNGYTF. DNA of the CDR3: TGCGCCAGCAGCCTTGCCCCGGACAGGGGTAATGGCTACACCTTC.

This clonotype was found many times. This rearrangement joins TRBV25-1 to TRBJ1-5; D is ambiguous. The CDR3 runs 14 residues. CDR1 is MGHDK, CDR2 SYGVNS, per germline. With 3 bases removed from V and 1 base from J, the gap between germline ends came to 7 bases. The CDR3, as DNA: TGTGCCAGCAGTGATAACGGCAGCAATCAGCCCCAGCATTTT. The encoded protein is CASSDNGSNQPQHF.